This T cell receptor (beta chain) was sequenced in a study of early T cells in non-severe SARS-CoV-2 infection. For the study at large: Alpha and beta chains were unpaired, from unsorted whole-blood bulk RNA. Study-level points and caveats: Clonotype matching in VDJdb favored anti-spike CD8 responses and did not capture private and CD4 specificities.

This CDR3 contains 18 residues. Germline assignment: CDR1 SGHAT and CDR2 FQNNGV. V gave up 1 base and J gave up 7 bases; unmatched junction bases: 12. As part of library construction, unique molecular identifiers were attached to individual cDNA molecules. TCRdb re-analysed the 5' RACE reads in MiXCR, keeping a single row per CDR3 protein. The sample has 45,000 to 65,000 distinct CDR3 sequences, about 10% seen once. On this clonotype: Its antigen is undetermined.

The clonotype comes from an adult who was a healthcare worker with PCR-confirmed SARS-CoV-2 infection or an uninfected control (not recorded which). The chain links TRBV11-2 to TRBJ2-2; 10 bases are shared with TRBD2. Sample: whole blood. As DNA, the CDR3 is TGTGCCAGCAGCTTAGTACCGGGCCTAGCGGGAGTAATCGGGGAGCTGTTTTTT. Its protein product is CASSLVPGLAGVIGELFF.